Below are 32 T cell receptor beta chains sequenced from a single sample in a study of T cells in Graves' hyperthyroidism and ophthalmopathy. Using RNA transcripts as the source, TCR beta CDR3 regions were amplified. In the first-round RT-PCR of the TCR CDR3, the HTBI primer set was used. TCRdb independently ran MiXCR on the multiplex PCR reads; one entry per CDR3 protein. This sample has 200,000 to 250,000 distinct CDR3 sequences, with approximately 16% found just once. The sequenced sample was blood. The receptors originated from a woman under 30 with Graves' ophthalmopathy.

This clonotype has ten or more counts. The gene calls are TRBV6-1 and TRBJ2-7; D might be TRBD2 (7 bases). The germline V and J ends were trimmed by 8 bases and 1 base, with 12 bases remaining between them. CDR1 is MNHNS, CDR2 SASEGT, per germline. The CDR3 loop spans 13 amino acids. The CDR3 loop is CASGRGGSYEQYF. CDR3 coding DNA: TGTGCCAGCGGAAGGGGGGGATCCTACGAGCAGTACTTC.

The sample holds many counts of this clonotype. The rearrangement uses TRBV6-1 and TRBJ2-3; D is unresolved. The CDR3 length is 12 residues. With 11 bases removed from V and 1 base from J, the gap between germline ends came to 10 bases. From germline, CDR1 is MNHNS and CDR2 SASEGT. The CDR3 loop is CAAREGTDTQYF. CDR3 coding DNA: TGTGCCGCAAGGGAAGGCACAGATACGCAGTATTTT.

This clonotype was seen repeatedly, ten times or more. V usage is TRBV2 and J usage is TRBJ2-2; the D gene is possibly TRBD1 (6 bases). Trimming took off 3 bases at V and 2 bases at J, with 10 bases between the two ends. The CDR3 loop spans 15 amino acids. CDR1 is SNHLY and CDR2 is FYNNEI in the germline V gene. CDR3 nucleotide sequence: TGTGCCAGCAGTGATCACAGGGTTAACACCGGGGAGCTGTTTTTT. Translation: CASSDHRVNTGELFF.

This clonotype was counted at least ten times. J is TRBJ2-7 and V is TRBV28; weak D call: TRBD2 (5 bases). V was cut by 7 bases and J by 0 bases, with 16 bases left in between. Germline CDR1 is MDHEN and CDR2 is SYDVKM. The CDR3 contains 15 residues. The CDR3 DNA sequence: TGTGCCAGCAAATTAGTAGGCAGCGGCTCCTACGAGCAGTACTTC. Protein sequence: CASKLVGSGSYEQYF. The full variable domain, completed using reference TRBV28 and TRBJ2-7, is DVKVTQSSRYLVKRTGEKVFLECVQDMDHENMFWYRQDPGLGLRLIYFSYDVKMKEKGDIPEGYSVSREKKERFSLILESASTNQTSMYLCASKLVGSGSYEQYFGPGTRLTVT.

The chain's CDR3 is CASSISSGGDGELFF. In DNA, the CDR3 is TGTGCCAGTAGTATCTCTAGCGGAGGTGACGGGGAGCTGTTTTTT. The chain couples TRBV19 to TRBJ2-2, with TRBD2 matching over 7 bases. Germline CDR1 LNHDA, CDR2 SQIVND (reference sequence). V lost 3 bases to trimming and J lost 7 bases; unmatched junction nucleotides: 8. This CDR3 contains 15 residues.

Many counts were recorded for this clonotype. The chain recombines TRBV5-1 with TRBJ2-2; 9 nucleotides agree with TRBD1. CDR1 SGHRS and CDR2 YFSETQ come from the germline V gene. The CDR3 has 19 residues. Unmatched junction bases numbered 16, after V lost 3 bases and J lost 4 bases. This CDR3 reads CASSYRDRVTGRPTGELFF. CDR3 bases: TGCGCCAGCAGCTACCGGGACAGGGTAACCGGGCGGCCCACCGGGGAGCTGTTTTTT. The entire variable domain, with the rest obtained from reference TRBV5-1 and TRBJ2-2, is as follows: KAGVTQTPRYLIKTRGQQVTLSCSPISGHRSVSWYQQTPGQGLQFLFEYFSETQRNKGNFPGRFSGRQFSNSRSEMNVSTLELGDSALYLCASSYRDRVTGRPTGELFFGEGSRLTVL.

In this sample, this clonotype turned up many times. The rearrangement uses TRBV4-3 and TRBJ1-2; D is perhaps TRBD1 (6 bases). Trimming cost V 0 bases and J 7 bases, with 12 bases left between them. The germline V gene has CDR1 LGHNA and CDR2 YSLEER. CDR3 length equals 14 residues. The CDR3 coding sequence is TGCGCCAGCAGCCAAGACAGGGGAGGATTTGGCTACACCTTC. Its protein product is CASSQDRGGFGYTF.

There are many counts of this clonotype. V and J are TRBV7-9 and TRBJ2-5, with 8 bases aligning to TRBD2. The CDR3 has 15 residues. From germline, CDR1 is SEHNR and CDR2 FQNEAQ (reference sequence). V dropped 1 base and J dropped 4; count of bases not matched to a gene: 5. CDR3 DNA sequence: TGTGCCAGCAGCTTAGACGGTGGACTAGCAGAGACCCAGTACTTC. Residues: CASSLDGGLAETQYF.

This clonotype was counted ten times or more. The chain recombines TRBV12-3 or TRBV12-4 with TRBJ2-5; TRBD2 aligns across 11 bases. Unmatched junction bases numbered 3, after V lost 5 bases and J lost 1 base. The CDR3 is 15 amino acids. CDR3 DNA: TGTGCCAGCAGTCGACTAGCGGGGCCCCAAGAGACCCAGTACTTC. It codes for CASSRLAGPQETQYF.

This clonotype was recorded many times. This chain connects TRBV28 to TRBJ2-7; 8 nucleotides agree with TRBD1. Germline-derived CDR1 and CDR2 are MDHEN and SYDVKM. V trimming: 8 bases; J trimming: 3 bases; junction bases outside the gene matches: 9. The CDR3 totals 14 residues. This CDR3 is CASGPGQALYEQYF. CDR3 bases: TGTGCCAGCGGCCCGGGACAGGCCCTCTACGAGCAGTACTTC.

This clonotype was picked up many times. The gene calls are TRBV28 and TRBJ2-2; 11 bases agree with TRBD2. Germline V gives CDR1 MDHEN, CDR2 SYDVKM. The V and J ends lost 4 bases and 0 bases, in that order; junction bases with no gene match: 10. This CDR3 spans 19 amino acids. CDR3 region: CASSYLAGGRGANTGELFF. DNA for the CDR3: TGTGCCAGCAGTTATTTAGCGGGAGGGCGAGGGGCGAACACCGGGGAGCTGTTTTTT.

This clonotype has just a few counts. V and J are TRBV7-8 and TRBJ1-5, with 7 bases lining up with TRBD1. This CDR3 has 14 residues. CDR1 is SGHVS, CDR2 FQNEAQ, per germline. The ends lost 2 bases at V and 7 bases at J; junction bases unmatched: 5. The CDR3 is CASSLSAGGQPQHF. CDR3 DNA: TGTGCCAGCAGCTTATCCGCAGGGGGGCAGCCCCAGCATTTT.

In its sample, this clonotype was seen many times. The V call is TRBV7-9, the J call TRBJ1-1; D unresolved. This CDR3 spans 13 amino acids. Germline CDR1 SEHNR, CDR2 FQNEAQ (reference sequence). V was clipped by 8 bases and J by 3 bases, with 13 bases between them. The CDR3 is CASRPFSDTEAFF. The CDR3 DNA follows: TGTGCCAGCCGACCCTTTTCAGACACTGAAGCTTTCTTT.

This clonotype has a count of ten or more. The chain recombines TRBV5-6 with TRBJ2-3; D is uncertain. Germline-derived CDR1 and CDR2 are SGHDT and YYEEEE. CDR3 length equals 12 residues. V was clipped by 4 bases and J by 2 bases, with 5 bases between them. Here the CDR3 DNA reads TGTGCCAGCAGCGTCGACACAGATACGCAGTATTTT. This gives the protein CASSVDTDTQYF.

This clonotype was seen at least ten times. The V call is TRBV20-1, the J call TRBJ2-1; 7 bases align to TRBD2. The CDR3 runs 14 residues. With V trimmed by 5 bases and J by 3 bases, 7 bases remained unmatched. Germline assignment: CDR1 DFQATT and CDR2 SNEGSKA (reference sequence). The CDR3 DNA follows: TGCAGTGCTGGGGGGGGAACCGGCTACAATGAGCAGTTCTTC. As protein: CSAGGGTGYNEQFF.

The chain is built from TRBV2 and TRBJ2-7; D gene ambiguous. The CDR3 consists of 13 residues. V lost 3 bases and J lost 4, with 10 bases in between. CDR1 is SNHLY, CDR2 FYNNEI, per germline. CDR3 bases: TGTGCCAGCAGTGATGTGGTACCATACGAGCAGTACTTC. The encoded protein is CASSDVVPYEQYF. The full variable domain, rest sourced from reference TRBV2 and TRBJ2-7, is EPEVTQTPSHQVTQMGQEVILRCVPISNHLYFYWYRQILGQKVEFLVSFYNNEISEKSEIFDDQFSVERPDGSNFTLKIRSTKLEDSAMYFCASSDVVPYEQYFGPGTRLTVT.

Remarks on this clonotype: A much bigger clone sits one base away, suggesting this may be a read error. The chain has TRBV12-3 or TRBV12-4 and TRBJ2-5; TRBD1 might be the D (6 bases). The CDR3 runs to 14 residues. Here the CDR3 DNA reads TGTGCCCGCAGTCGAGGGGGAAGTTGGGGGACCCAGTACTTC. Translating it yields CARSRGGSWGTQYF.

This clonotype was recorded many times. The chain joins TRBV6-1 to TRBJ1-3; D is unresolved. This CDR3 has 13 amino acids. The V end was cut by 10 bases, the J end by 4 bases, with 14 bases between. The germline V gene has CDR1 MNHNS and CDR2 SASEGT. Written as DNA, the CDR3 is TGTGCCATCAAAGAGAGTTCCGGAAACACCATATATTTT. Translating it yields CAIKESSGNTIYF.

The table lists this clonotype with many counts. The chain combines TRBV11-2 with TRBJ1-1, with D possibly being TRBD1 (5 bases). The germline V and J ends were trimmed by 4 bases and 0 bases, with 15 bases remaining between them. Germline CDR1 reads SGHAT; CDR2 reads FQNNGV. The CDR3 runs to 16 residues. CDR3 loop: CASSSPPRGLNTEAFF. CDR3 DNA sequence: TGTGCCAGCAGCTCCCCCCCGCGGGGCCTGAACACTGAAGCTTTCTTT.

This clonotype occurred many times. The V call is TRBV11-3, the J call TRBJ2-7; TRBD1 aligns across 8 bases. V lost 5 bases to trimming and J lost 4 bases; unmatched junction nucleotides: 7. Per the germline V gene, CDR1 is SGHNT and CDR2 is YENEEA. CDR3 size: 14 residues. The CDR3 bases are TGTGCCAGCAGCCCCCCGGGACAGGAGTACGAGCAGTACTTC. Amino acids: CASSPPGQEYEQYF. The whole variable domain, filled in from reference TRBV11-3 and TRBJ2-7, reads EAGVVQSPRYKIIEKKQPVAFWCNPISGHNTLYWYLQNLGQGPELLIRYENEEAVDDSQLPKDRFSAERLKGVDSTLKIQPAELGDSAVYLCASSPPGQEYEQYFGPGTRLTVT.

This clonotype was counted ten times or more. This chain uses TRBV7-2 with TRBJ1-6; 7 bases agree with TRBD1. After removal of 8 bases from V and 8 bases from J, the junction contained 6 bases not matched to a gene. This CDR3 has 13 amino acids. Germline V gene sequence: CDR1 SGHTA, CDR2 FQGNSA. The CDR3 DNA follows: TGTGCCAGCGCGAGGGACAGAGATTCACCCCTCCACTTT. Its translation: CASARDRDSPLHF.

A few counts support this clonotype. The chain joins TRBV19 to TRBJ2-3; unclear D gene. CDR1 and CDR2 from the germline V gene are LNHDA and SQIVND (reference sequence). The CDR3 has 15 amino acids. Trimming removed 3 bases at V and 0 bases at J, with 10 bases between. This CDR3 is CASSMLPFSTDTQYF. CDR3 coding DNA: TGTGCCAGTAGTATGTTACCGTTTAGCACAGATACGCAGTATTTT. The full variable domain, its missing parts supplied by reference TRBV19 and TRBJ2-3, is DGGITQSPKYLFRKEGQNVTLSCEQNLNHDAMYWYRQDPGQGLRLIYYSQIVNDFQKGDIAEGYSVSREKKESFPLTVTSAQKNPTAFYLCASSMLPFSTDTQYFGPGTRLTVL.

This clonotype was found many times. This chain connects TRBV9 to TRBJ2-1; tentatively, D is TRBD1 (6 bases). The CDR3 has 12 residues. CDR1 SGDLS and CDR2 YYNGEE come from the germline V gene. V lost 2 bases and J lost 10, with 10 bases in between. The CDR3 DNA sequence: TGTGCCAGCAGCGTTAGTCAGGGGGAGCAGTTCTTC. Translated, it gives CASSVSQGEQFF.

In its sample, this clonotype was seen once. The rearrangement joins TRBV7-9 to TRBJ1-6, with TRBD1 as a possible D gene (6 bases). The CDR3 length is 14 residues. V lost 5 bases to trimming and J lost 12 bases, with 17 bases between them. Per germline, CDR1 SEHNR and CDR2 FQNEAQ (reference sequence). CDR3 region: CASSGPGTSLPLHF. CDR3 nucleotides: TGTGCCAGCAGCGGACCCGGGACAAGCTTACCCCTCCACTTT.

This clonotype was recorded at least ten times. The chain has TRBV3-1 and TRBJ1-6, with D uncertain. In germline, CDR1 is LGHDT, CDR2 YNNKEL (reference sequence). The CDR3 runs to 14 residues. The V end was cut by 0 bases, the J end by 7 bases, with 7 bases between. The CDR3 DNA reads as TGTGCCAGCAGCCAAGATGGGGTGAATTCACCCCTCCACTTT. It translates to CASSQDGVNSPLHF.

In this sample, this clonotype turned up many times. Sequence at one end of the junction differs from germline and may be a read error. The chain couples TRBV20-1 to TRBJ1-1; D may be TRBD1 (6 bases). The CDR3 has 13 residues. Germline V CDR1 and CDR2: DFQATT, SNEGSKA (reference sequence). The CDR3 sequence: CSAHRQTDLEGVF. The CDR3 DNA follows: TGCAGTGCTCACCGACAGACTGATCTAGAGGGGGTCTTT.

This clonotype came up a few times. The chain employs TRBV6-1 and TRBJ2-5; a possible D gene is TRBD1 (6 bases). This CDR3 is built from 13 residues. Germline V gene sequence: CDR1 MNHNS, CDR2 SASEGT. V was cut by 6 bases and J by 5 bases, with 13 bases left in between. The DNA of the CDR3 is TGTGCCAGCAGCCAGGGGTTGGAGGAGACCCAGTACTTC. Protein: CASSQGLEETQYF.

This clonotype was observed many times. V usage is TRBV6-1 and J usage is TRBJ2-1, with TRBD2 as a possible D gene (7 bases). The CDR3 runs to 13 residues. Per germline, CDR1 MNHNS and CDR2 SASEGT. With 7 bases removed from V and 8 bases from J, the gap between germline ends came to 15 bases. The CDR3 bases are TGTGCCAGCACCAAGGGGGGGATCCATGAGCAGTTCTTC. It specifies CASTKGGIHEQFF.

The chain's CDR3 is CASSLGQITYNEQFF. The CDR3 DNA is TGTGCCAGCAGCTTGGGCCAGATCACCTACAATGAGCAGTTCTTC. V is TRBV5-5 and J is TRBJ2-1, with D hard to call. Germline values: CDR1 SGHKS, CDR2 YYEKEE (reference sequence). The CDR3 contains 15 residues. Between the trimmed V and J ends, which lost 0 bases and 2 bases, there was a span of 9 bases. The complete variable domain, with remaining parts taken from reference TRBV5-5 and TRBJ2-1, reads DAGVTQSPTHLIKTRGQQVTLRCSPISGHKSVSWYQQVLGQGPQFIFQYYEKEERGRGNFPDRFSARQFPNYSSELNVNALLLGDSALYLCASSLGQITYNEQFFGPGTRLTVL.

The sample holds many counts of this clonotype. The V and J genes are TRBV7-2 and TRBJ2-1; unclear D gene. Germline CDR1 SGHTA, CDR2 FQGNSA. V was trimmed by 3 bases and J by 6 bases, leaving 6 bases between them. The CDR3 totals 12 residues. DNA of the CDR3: TGTGCCAGCAGCTTCCTAGGCAATGAGCAGTTCTTC. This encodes CASSFLGNEQFF.

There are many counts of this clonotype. Here the CDR3 DNA reads TGTGCCAGTAAGGGTAGCTCCTATAATTCACCCCTCCACTTT. It yields the protein CASKGSSYNSPLHF. The V and J genes are TRBV28 and TRBJ1-6, with unresolved D. Germline lookup yields CDR1 MDHEN and CDR2 SYDVKM. V shed 9 bases and J shed 0 bases, with 9 bases lying between them. The CDR3 runs to 14 residues.

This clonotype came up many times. The CDR3 DNA is TGCAGTGCCAGCCCTAGGGTGGGTCGGGAGCAGTACTTC. Its protein product is CSASPRVGREQYF. This chain links TRBV20-1 with TRBJ2-7; no reliable D call. The CDR3 is 13 residues long. Germline loops: CDR1 DFQATT, CDR2 SNEGSKA (reference sequence). V was shortened by 6 bases and J by 7 bases, with 19 bases between the two germline ends.